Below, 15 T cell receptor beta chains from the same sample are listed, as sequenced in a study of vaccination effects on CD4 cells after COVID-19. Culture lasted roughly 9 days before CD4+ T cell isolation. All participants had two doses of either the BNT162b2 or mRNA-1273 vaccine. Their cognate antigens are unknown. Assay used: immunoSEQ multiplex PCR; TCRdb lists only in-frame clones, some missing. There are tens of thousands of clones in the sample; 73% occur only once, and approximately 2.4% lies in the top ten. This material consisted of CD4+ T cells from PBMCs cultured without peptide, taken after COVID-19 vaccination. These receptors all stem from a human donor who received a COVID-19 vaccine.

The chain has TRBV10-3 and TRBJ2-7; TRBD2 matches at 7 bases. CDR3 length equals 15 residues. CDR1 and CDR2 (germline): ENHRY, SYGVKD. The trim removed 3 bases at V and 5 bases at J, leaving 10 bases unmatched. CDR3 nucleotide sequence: TGTGCCATCAGTGATCCCCTCCGGGGGGACCACGAGCAGTACGTC. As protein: CAISDPLRGDHEQYV.

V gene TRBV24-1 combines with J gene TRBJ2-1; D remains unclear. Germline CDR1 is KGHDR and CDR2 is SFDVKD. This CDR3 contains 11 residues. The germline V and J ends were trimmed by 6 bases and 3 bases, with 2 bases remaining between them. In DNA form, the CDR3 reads TGTGCCACCAGTAACTACAATGAGCAGTTCTTC. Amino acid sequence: CATSNYNEQFF.

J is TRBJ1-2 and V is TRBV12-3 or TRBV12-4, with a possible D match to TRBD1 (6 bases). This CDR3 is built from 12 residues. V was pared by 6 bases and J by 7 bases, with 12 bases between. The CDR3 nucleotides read TGTGCCAGCAGCGAACAGGGTTCTGGCTACACCTTC. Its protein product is CASSEQGSGYTF.

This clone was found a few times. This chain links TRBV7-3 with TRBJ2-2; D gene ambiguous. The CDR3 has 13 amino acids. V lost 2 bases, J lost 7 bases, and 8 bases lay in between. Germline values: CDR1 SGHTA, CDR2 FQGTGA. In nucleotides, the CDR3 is TGTGCCAGCAGCTTAGGGCATTTCGGGGAGCTGTTTTTT. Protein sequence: CASSLGHFGELFF.

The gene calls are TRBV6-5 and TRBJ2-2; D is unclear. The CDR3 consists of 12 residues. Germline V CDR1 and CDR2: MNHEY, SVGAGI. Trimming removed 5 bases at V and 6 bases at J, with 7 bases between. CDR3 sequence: CASSPTSGELFF. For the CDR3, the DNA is TGTGCCAGCAGTCCTACCTCCGGGGAGCTGTTTTTT.

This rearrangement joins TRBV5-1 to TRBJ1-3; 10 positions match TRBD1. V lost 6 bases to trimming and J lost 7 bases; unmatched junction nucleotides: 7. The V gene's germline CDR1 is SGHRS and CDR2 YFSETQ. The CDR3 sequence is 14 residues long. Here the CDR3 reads CASTEGTGVNTIYF. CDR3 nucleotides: TGCGCCAGCACCGAAGGGACAGGGGTCAACACCATATATTTT. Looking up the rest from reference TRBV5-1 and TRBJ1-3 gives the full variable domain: KAGVTQTPRYLIKTRGQQVTLSCSPISGHRSVSWYQQTPGQGLQFLFEYFSETQRNKGNFPGRFSGRQFSNSRSEMNVSTLELGDSALYLCASTEGTGVNTIYFGEGSWLTVV.

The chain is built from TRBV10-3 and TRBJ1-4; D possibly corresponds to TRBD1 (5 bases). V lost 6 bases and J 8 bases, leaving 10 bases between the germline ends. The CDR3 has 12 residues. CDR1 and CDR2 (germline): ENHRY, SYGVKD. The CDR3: CAISQGGEKLFF. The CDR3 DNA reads TGTGCCATCAGCCAGGGTGGCGAAAAACTGTTTTTT.

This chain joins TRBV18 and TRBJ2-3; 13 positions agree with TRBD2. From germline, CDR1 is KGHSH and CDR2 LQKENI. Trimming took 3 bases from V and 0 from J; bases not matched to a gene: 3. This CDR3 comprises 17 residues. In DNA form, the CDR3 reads TGTGCCAGCTCACCTCAGGGACTAGCGGGGAGCACAGATACGCAGTATTTT. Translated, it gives CASSPQGLAGSTDTQYF.

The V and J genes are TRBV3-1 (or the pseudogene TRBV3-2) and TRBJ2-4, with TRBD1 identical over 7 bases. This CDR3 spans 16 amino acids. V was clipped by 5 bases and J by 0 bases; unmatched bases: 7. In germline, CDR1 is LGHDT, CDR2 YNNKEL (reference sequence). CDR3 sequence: CASSGTGQIAKNIQYF. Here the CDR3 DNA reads TGTGCCAGCAGCGGTACGGGACAGATAGCCAAAAACATTCAGTACTTC.

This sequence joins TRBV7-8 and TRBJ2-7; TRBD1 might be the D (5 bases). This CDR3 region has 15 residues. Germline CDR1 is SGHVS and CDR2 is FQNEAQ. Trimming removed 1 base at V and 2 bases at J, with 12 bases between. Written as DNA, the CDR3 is TGTGCCAGCAGCTTAGTGCAGGGTAGTGCCTACGAGCAGTACGTC. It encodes CASSLVQGSAYEQYV.

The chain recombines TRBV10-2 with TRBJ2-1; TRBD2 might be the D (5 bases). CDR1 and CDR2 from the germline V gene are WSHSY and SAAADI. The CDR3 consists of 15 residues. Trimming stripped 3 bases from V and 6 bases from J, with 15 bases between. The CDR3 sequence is CASSDRRRLGNEQFF. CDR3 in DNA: TGCGCCAGCAGTGATAGACGGAGGTTGGGCAATGAGCAGTTCTTC.

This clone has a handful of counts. CDR3 nucleotides: TGTGCCAGCAGGTCGGGGAACACTGAAGCTTTCTTT. Protein: CASRSGNTEAFF. The chain has TRBV6-4 and TRBJ1-1; the D is unclear. The V and J ends lost 6 bases and 1 base respectively, with 6 bases between them. Germline V gene data show CDR1 as MRHNA and CDR2 as SNTAGT. This CDR3 is built from 12 residues.

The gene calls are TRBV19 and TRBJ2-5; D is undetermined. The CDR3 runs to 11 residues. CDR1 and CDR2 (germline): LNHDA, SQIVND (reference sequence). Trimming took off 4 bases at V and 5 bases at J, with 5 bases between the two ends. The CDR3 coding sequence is TGTGCCAGTAGTAAGGGTGAGACCCAGTACTTC. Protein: CASSKGETQYF.

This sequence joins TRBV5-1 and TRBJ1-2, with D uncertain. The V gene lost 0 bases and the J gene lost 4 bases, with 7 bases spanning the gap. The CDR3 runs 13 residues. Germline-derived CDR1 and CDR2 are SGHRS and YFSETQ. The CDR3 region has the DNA TGCGCCAGCAGCTTGGGTGGCAGCTATGGCTACACCTTC. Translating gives CASSLGGSYGYTF.

In DNA form, the CDR3 reads TGTGCCAGCAGCTTAGTACGGACAGGGCCAGATACGCAGTATTTT. Protein product: CASSLVRTGPDTQYF. The V gene is TRBV11-2, the J gene TRBJ2-3; 8 positions agree with TRBD1. This CDR3 spans 15 amino acids. The germline V gene has CDR1 SGHAT and CDR2 FQNNGV. Trimming took 1 base from V and 4 from J; bases not matched to a gene: 4.